Listed below are T cell receptor beta chains from one sample, sequenced in a study of response to subunit inactivated influenza vaccine. TCRdb re-called the RT-PCR reads through MiXCR, storing one row per CDR3 protein. The repertoire includes roughly 460,000 distinct CDR3 sequences, 11% of them detected once, and approximately 12% sits in the top ten. This specimen was PBMCs from blood, taken about 6 weeks after vaccination. The receptors stem from a man aged 45-65 years who received an inactivated influenza vaccine. The CDR3 runs from the conserved cysteine through the conserved F or W. A D gene is named only where the DNA matches it firmly. Rows give clone size only sometimes, using once, few, many, or a class for an expanded clone.

j_gene: TRBJ2-5; abundance: many; v_gene: TRBV7-3; d_gene: .; CDR3aa: CASSIASGEIETQYF; CDR3nt: TGTGCCAGCAGTATCGCCTCCGGGGAGATTGAGACCCAGTACTTC
j_gene: TRBJ2-1; abundance: few; v_gene: TRBV12-3/TRBV12-4; d_gene: .; CDR3aa: CASSRDGSYYNEQFF; CDR3nt: TGTGCCAGCAGCCGCGACGGATCCTATTACAATGAGCAGTTCTTC
j_gene: TRBJ2-1; abundance: many; v_gene: TRBV20-1; d_gene: TRBD2; CDR3aa: CSARDLALAWGNEQFF; CDR3nt: TGCAGTGCTAGAGATTTAGCACTAGCGTGGGGCAATGAGCAGTTCTTC
j_gene: TRBJ2-3; abundance: .; v_gene: TRBV20-1; d_gene: .; CDR3aa: CGGSKEGDTQYF; CDR3nt: TGCGGGGGCTCTAAGGAGGGAGATACGCAGTATTTT
j_gene: TRBJ1-2; abundance: .; v_gene: TRBV18; d_gene: .; CDR3aa: CASSPDRTNGYTF; CDR3nt: TGTGCCAGCTCACCTGACAGGACCAATGGCTACACCTTC
j_gene: TRBJ2-7; abundance: few; v_gene: TRBV28; d_gene: .; CDR3aa: CASSVGAEGAYEQYF; CDR3nt: TGTGCCAGCAGTGTCGGTGCCGAAGGGGCCTACGAGCAGTACTTC
j_gene: TRBJ1-2; abundance: .; v_gene: TRBV20-1; d_gene: .; CDR3aa: CSASQELYGYTF; CDR3nt: TGCAGTGCTAGTCAGGAACTCTATGGCTACACCTTC
j_gene: TRBJ2-7; abundance: few; v_gene: TRBV12-3/TRBV12-4; d_gene: TRBD1; CDR3aa: CASSFGGTGGTYEQYF; CDR3nt: TGTGCCAGCAGTTTTGGCGGGACAGGGGGGACCTACGAGCAGTACTTC
j_gene: TRBJ1-1; abundance: .; v_gene: TRBV4-3; d_gene: TRBD1; CDR3aa: CASSQDLRGDTEAFF; CDR3nt: TGCGCCAGCAGCCAAGATCTCAGGGGGGACACTGAAGCTTTCTTT
j_gene: TRBJ2-7; abundance: .; v_gene: TRBV10-3; d_gene: TRBD1; CDR3aa: CAISEGGQAAYF; CDR3nt: TGTGCCATCAGTGAGGGCGGACAGGCGGCGTACTTC
j_gene: TRBJ2-1; abundance: .; v_gene: TRBV4-3; d_gene: .; CDR3aa: CASSQVRIGENEQFF; CDR3nt: TGCGCCAGCAGCCAAGTACGAATAGGGGAGAATGAGCAGTTCTTC
j_gene: TRBJ1-1; abundance: few; v_gene: TRBV20-1; d_gene: .; CDR3aa: CSASRLQGNTEAFF; CDR3nt: TGCAGTGCGTCAAGATTACAGGGGAACACTGAAGCTTTCTTT
j_gene: TRBJ2-5; abundance: .; v_gene: TRBV7-8; d_gene: .; CDR3aa: CASSLRPSASETQYF; CDR3nt: TGTGCCAGCAGCTTACGGCCCAGCGCCTCAGAGACCCAGTACTTC
j_gene: TRBJ2-7; abundance: few; v_gene: TRBV20-1; d_gene: .; CDR3aa: CSATAGTGEDEQYF; CDR3nt: TGCAGTGCTACCGCCGGGACTGGTGAGGACGAGCAGTACTTC
j_gene: TRBJ2-7; abundance: few; v_gene: TRBV27; d_gene: .; CDR3aa: CASSLSFFPGVYEQYF; CDR3nt: TGTGCCAGCAGTTTATCGTTCTTTCCGGGGGTCTACGAGCAGTACTTC
j_gene: TRBJ1-5; abundance: many; v_gene: TRBV12-3/TRBV12-4; d_gene: TRBD1; CDR3aa: CASSLTGGWQPQHF; CDR3nt: TGTGCCAGCAGCCTTACAGGGGGCTGGCAGCCCCAGCATTTT
j_gene: TRBJ1-2; abundance: .; v_gene: TRBV9; d_gene: TRBD1; CDR3aa: CASSVLDRVDLGYTF; CDR3nt: TGTGCCAGCAGCGTCCTGGACAGGGTGGATTTAGGCTACACCTTC
j_gene: TRBJ2-1; abundance: few; v_gene: TRBV29-1; d_gene: .; CDR3aa: CSVDPRFDEQFF; CDR3nt: TGCAGCGTTGATCCCCGCTTTGATGAGCAGTTCTTC
j_gene: TRBJ2-7; abundance: few; v_gene: TRBV7-3; d_gene: TRBD2; CDR3aa: CASSTGLAGHEQYF; CDR3nt: TGTGCCAGCAGTACGGGGCTAGCGGGGCACGAGCAGTACTTC
j_gene: TRBJ2-7; abundance: few; v_gene: TRBV6-2/TRBV6-3; d_gene: .; CDR3aa: CASRQAGTAYEQYF; CDR3nt: TGTGCCAGCAGGCAAGCCGGGACTGCCTACGAGCAGTACTTC
j_gene: TRBJ2-2; abundance: many; v_gene: TRBV12-3/TRBV12-4; d_gene: .; CDR3aa: CASSLVGQNTGELFF; CDR3nt: TGTGCCAGCAGTTTAGTAGGGCAGAACACCGGGGAGCTGTTTTTT
j_gene: TRBJ2-3; abundance: few; v_gene: TRBV5-1; d_gene: TRBD1; CDR3aa: CASSHGQGGTDTQYF; CDR3nt: TGCGCCAGCAGCCATGGACAGGGAGGTACAGATACGCAGTATTTT
j_gene: TRBJ2-3; abundance: .; v_gene: TRBV7-3; d_gene: .; CDR3aa: CASSLRWGSRGDTQYF; CDR3nt: TGTGCCAGCAGCTTAAGGTGGGGGAGCCGTGGAGATACGCAGTATTTT
j_gene: TRBJ2-7; abundance: many; v_gene: TRBV3-1; d_gene: .; CDR3aa: CASSPWAQEDYEQYF; CDR3nt: TGTGCCAGCAGCCCCTGGGCCCAGGAGGATTACGAGCAGTACTTC
j_gene: TRBJ1-2; abundance: .; v_gene: TRBV20-1; d_gene: TRBD1; CDR3aa: CSAEDRGMSGYTF; CDR3nt: TGCAGTGCTGAAGACAGGGGTATGAGCGGCTACACCTTC
j_gene: TRBJ1-1; abundance: .; v_gene: TRBV6-5; d_gene: .; CDR3aa: CASSYSKLGKQGDTEAFF; CDR3nt: TGTGCCAGCAGTTACTCGAAGTTGGGCAAACAAGGGGACACTGAAGCTTTCTTT
j_gene: TRBJ2-7; abundance: few; v_gene: TRBV7-8; d_gene: TRBD1; CDR3aa: CASSSGTATLYEQYF; CDR3nt: TGTGCCAGCAGCTCCGGGACAGCAACCCTCTACGAGCAGTACTTC
j_gene: TRBJ2-6; abundance: .; v_gene: TRBV5-1; d_gene: .; CDR3aa: CASSSQTASGANVLTF; CDR3nt: TGCGCCAGCAGCTCCCAAACGGCCTCTGGGGCCAACGTCCTGACTTTC
j_gene: TRBJ2-5; abundance: .; v_gene: TRBV28; d_gene: TRBD2; CDR3aa: CASRRGLAGGEETQYF; CDR3nt: TGTGCCAGCAGACGGGGACTAGCGGGGGGCGAGGAGACCCAGTACTTC
j_gene: TRBJ2-7; abundance: few; v_gene: TRBV12-3/TRBV12-4; d_gene: .; CDR3aa: CASSLALTGTYEQYF; CDR3nt: TGTGCCAGCAGTTTAGCCCTAACAGGGACCTACGAGCAGTACTTC
j_gene: TRBJ2-7; abundance: many; v_gene: TRBV28; d_gene: .; CDR3aa: CASSLSGTATYEQYF; CDR3nt: TGTGCCAGCAGTCTCTCCGGGACGGCCACCTACGAGCAGTACTTC
j_gene: TRBJ2-2; abundance: many; v_gene: TRBV11-2; d_gene: .; CDR3aa: CASSLWETGELFF; CDR3nt: TGTGCCAGCAGCTTATGGGAGACCGGGGAGCTGTTTTTT
j_gene: TRBJ2-7; abundance: many; v_gene: TRBV5-1; d_gene: TRBD1; CDR3aa: CASSLQGAVNEQYF; CDR3nt: TGCGCCAGCAGCTTGCAGGGGGCCGTGAACGAGCAGTACTTC
j_gene: TRBJ2-5; abundance: many; v_gene: TRBV29-1; d_gene: .; CDR3aa: CSVDRARETQYF; CDR3nt: TGCAGCGTTGACAGGGCCAGGGAGACCCAGTACTTC
j_gene: TRBJ2-4; abundance: many; v_gene: TRBV5-6; d_gene: TRBD1; CDR3aa: CASSLQGGRGAKNIQYF; CDR3nt: TGTGCCAGCAGCCTACAGGGGGGCCGGGGGGCCAAAAACATTCAGTACTTC
j_gene: TRBJ2-3; abundance: few; v_gene: TRBV5-6; d_gene: TRBD1; CDR3aa: CASSQLDRGQGVTQYF; CDR3nt: TGTGCCAGCAGCCAACTGGACAGGGGGCAGGGGGTTACGCAGTATTTT
j_gene: TRBJ1-6; abundance: .; v_gene: TRBV3-1; d_gene: TRBD1; CDR3aa: CASSQVSGGNSPLHF; CDR3nt: TGTGCCAGCAGCCAAGTGTCAGGGGGAAATTCACCCCTCCACTTT
j_gene: TRBJ2-7; abundance: few; v_gene: TRBV29-1; d_gene: TRBD1; CDR3aa: CSVRRDRRNEQYF; CDR3nt: TGCAGCGTGCGCCGGGACAGGCGGAACGAGCAGTACTTC
j_gene: TRBJ2-5; abundance: .; v_gene: TRBV6-2/TRBV6-3; d_gene: TRBD2; CDR3aa: CASSRRLAEQETQYF; CDR3nt: TGTGCCAGCAGTCGACGACTAGCGGAACAAGAGACCCAGTACTTC
j_gene: TRBJ2-2; abundance: .; v_gene: TRBV4-1; d_gene: .; CDR3aa: CASSRGHGLGGELFF; CDR3nt: TGCGCCAGCAGCCGCGGACACGGGCTGGGCGGGGAGCTGTTTTTT
j_gene: TRBJ2-1; abundance: .; v_gene: TRBV9; d_gene: .; CDR3aa: CASSVEASSYNEQFF; CDR3nt: TGTGCCAGCAGCGTAGAGGCCAGCTCCTACAATGAGCAGTTCTTC
j_gene: TRBJ2-7; abundance: many; v_gene: TRBV12-3/TRBV12-4; d_gene: TRBD2; CDR3aa: CASSTGTSSYEQYF; CDR3nt: TGTGCCAGCAGCACCGGGACTAGCTCCTACGAGCAGTACTTC
j_gene: TRBJ2-7; abundance: few; v_gene: TRBV7-9; d_gene: TRBD2; CDR3aa: CASSFSGSHYEQYF; CDR3nt: TGTGCCAGCAGCTTTAGCGGGAGTCACTACGAGCAGTACTTC
j_gene: TRBJ2-3; abundance: few; v_gene: TRBV28; d_gene: TRBD2; CDR3aa: CASSISGRGPDTQYF; CDR3nt: TGTGCCAGCAGTATTAGCGGGAGAGGGCCAGATACGCAGTATTTT
j_gene: TRBJ2-1; abundance: many; v_gene: TRBV29-1; d_gene: .; CDR3aa: CSASGALGEQFF; CDR3nt: TGCAGCGCCTCAGGGGCGTTGGGTGAGCAGTTCTTC
j_gene: TRBJ2-7; abundance: .; v_gene: TRBV28; d_gene: TRBD1; CDR3aa: CASTGDRGTYEQYF; CDR3nt: TGTGCCAGCACTGGGGACAGGGGGACCTACGAGCAGTACTTC
j_gene: TRBJ1-5; abundance: few; v_gene: TRBV20-1; d_gene: .; CDR3aa: CSARVGQVNQPQHF; CDR3nt: TGCAGTGCTAGAGTAGGGCAGGTCAATCAGCCCCAGCATTTT
j_gene: TRBJ2-5; abundance: few; v_gene: TRBV6-2/TRBV6-3; d_gene: TRBD2; CDR3aa: CASSYSRTSGETQYF; CDR3nt: TGTGCCAGCAGTTACTCGCGGACTAGCGGGGAGACCCAGTACTTC